What follows are 29 T cell receptor beta chains derived from one specimen sequenced in a study of blood T cells in healthy people across ages. A second roughly 6 to 12 cycle PCR used barcoded and J-beta primers. Via MiXCR, TCRdb re-called the 5' RACE reads, giving one row per CDR3 protein. The sample holds almost 800,000 distinct CDR3 sequences; 58% are singletons and the top ten take 20% to 25%. Material for sequencing was blood. Receptors were obtained from a man younger than 45 in good health.

The rearrangement uses TRBV5-1 and TRBJ1-4, with D possibly TRBD1 on 5 matching bases. The germline V gene has CDR1 SGHRS and CDR2 YFSETQ. V was clipped by 1 base and J by 7 bases, with 11 bases between them. The CDR3 sequence is 14 residues long. CDR3 loop: CASSLSGGSEKLFF. As DNA, the CDR3 is TGCGCCAGCAGCTTGTCTGGGGGGAGTGAAAAACTGTTTTTT.

This clonotype was seen a few times. V and J are TRBV7-2 and TRBJ2-5; D not certain. V shed 2 bases and J shed 2 bases, with 9 bases lying between them. CDR1 SGHTA and CDR2 FQGNSA come from the germline V gene. CDR3 size: 14 residues. The CDR3 nucleotides read TGTGCCAGCAGCTTACCGCCGACTCAAGAGACCCAGTACTTC. It is translated as CASSLPPTQETQYF. The entire variable domain, with the rest obtained from reference TRBV7-2 and TRBJ2-5, is as follows: GAGVSQSPSNKVTEKGKDVELRCDPISGHTALYWYRQSLGQGLEFLIYFQGNSAPDKSGLPSDRFSAERTGGSVSTLTIQRTQQEDSAVYLCASSLPPTQETQYFGPGTRLLVL.

The V and J genes are TRBV4-2 and TRBJ2-2, with D tentatively TRBD1 (6 bases). CDR3 length: 14 residues. The germline V gene has CDR1 LGHNA and CDR2 YNFKEQ. Trimming removed 0 bases from V and 8 bases from J, with 10 bases in between. The CDR3 nucleotides read TGTGCCAGCAGCCAAGATAGGGGGTTGGGGGAGCTGTTTTTT. It specifies CASSQDRGLGELFF.

The chain is built from TRBV20-1 and TRBJ2-1; no clear D. CDR1 is DFQATT, CDR2 SNEGSKA, per germline (reference sequence). Between the trimmed V and J ends, which lost 2 bases and 3 bases, there was a span of 11 bases. The CDR3 is made up of 14 amino acids. CDR3 sequence: CSARFRSYYNEQFF. CDR3 DNA sequence: TGCAGTGCTAGATTCAGATCCTACTACAATGAGCAGTTCTTC.

This clonotype appeared once. The chain couples TRBV28 to TRBJ2-1; 7 nucleotides line up with TRBD2. Germline V gene lookup returns CDR1 MDHEN and CDR2 SYDVKM. V lost 8 bases to trimming and J lost 5 bases; unmatched junction nucleotides: 12. The CDR3 has 15 residues. This CDR3 is CASGDHGSGDNEQFF. In nucleotides, the CDR3 is TGTGCCAGCGGGGACCACGGGAGCGGGGACAATGAGCAGTTCTTC. The full variable domain, completed using reference TRBV28 and TRBJ2-1, is DVKVTQSSRYLVKRTGEKVFLECVQDMDHENMFWYRQDPGLGLRLIYFSYDVKMKEKGDIPEGYSVSREKKERFSLILESASTNQTSMYLCASGDHGSGDNEQFFGPGTRLTVL.

The chain carries TRBV29-1 and TRBJ2-5, with TRBD2 as a possible D gene (5 bases). The CDR3 has 14 amino acids. The germline V gene encodes CDR1 SQVTM and CDR2 ANQGSEA. Between the trimmed V and J ends, which lost 6 bases and 2 bases, there was a span of 16 bases. Written as DNA, the CDR3 is TGCAGCGTGCAGCCAGGACTCCGACAAGAGACCCAGTACTTC. Its protein product is CSVQPGLRQETQYF.

The chain joins TRBV20-1 to TRBJ2-3; TRBD2 matches at 8 bases. The trim removed 6 bases at V and 0 bases at J, leaving 8 bases unmatched. This CDR3 has 15 amino acids. The germline CDR1 and CDR2 sequences are DFQATT and SNEGSKA (reference sequence). This chain's CDR3 is CSAPTSGASTDTQYF. DNA for the CDR3: TGCAGTGCGCCTACTAGCGGAGCTAGCACAGATACGCAGTATTTT.

The chain carries TRBV6-5 and TRBJ2-3, with a tentative D call TRBD2 (5 bases). The CDR3 contains 14 residues. Germline lookup yields CDR1 MNHEY and CDR2 SVGAGI. V lost 8 bases and J 4 bases, leaving 16 bases between the germline ends. CDR3 nucleotides: TGTGCCAGCGCGAGGAGGTCCCTTGCAGATACGCAGTATTTT. This sequence encodes CASARRSLADTQYF.

The chain combines TRBV29-1 with TRBJ2-5; 7 nucleotides line up with TRBD1. The V gene's germline CDR1 is SQVTM and CDR2 ANQGSEA. Trimming removed 7 bases from V and 1 base from J; junction bases left unmatched: 3. This CDR3 is built from 12 residues. Here the CDR3 reads CSGYRGQETQYF. In DNA form, the CDR3 reads TGCAGCGGTTACAGGGGCCAAGAGACCCAGTACTTC.

This chain links TRBV18 with TRBJ2-3; D may be TRBD1 (5 bases). V was clipped by 3 bases and J by 1 base, with 11 bases between them. CDR3 size: 15 residues. Germline CDR1 is KGHSH and CDR2 is LQKENI. DNA for the CDR3: TGTGCCAGCTCACCGGTACAGGAGCGCACAGATACGCAGTATTTT. It codes for CASSPVQERTDTQYF.

This clonotype was counted between two and nine times. The chain has TRBV6-2 or TRBV6-3 and TRBJ2-7, with 10 positions matching TRBD1. V trimming: 6 bases; J trimming: 3 bases; junction bases outside the gene matches: 8. CDR1 and CDR2 from the germline V gene are MNHEY and SVGEGT. CDR3 length equals 15 residues. CDR3: CASRPTGTGDYEQYF. The CDR3, as DNA: TGTGCCAGCAGACCGACCGGGACAGGGGACTACGAGCAGTACTTC.

This clonotype has just a few counts. This chain connects TRBV2 to TRBJ2-1; 9 bases line up with TRBD2. V trimming: 5 bases; J trimming: 8 bases; junction bases outside the gene matches: 1. This CDR3 is built from 12 residues. The germline gives CDR1 SNHLY, CDR2 FYNNEI. The CDR3 here is CASSRGGDEQFF. The CDR3, as DNA: TGTGCCAGCAGTCGCGGGGGGGATGAGCAGTTCTTC.

The rearrangement joins TRBV7-9 to TRBJ1-2; no clear D. The germline V gene has CDR1 SEHNR and CDR2 FQNEAQ (reference sequence). Trimming shortened V by 4 bases and J by 0 bases, and 9 bases separated the two germline ends. The CDR3 runs 14 residues. The CDR3 is CASSSRRPNYGYTF. The CDR3 DNA follows: TGTGCCAGCAGCTCTCGGAGGCCTAACTATGGCTACACCTTC.

This clonotype has a handful of counts. V and J are TRBV6-2 or TRBV6-3 and TRBJ1-5; the D gene is possibly TRBD1 (5 bases). The CDR3 runs to 16 residues. The V end was cut by 6 bases, the J end by 1 base, with 16 bases between. Germline V CDR1 and CDR2: MNHEY, SVGEGT. CDR3 sequence: CASSLSGGTSNQPQHF. The DNA of the CDR3 is TGTGCCAGCAGCCTGTCTGGGGGTACGAGCAATCAGCCCCAGCATTTT.

This chain links TRBV5-1 with TRBJ2-3, with no clear D. This CDR3 has 17 amino acids. V was cut by 0 bases and J by 5 bases, with 19 bases left in between. Looked up from germline, CDR1 is SGHRS and CDR2 is YFSETQ. CDR3 DNA sequence: TGCGCCAGCAGCTTGGGGGATAGTCCCCTAATAGTAGATACGCAGTATTTT. Translating gives CASSLGDSPLIVDTQYF.

This clonotype showed up just a few times. This chain uses TRBV29-1 with TRBJ1-2; a possible D gene is TRBD1 (5 bases). Germline CDR1 SQVTM, CDR2 ANQGSEA. The CDR3 totals 11 residues. The germline V and J ends were trimmed by 4 bases and 4 bases, with 7 bases remaining between them. This CDR3 reads CSVGQIYGYTF. The CDR3 DNA follows: TGCAGCGTTGGACAGATCTATGGCTACACCTTC.

The chain uses TRBV20-1 and TRBJ2-7; 10 nucleotides line up with TRBD1. Germline loops: CDR1 DFQATT, CDR2 SNEGSKA (reference sequence). V lost 5 bases to trimming and J lost 2 bases; unmatched junction nucleotides: 6. The CDR3 sequence is 14 residues long. The CDR3 spells CSAPGQGGTYEQYF. The CDR3, as DNA: TGCAGTGCTCCTGGACAGGGGGGGACCTACGAGCAGTACTTC.

V is TRBV6-2 or TRBV6-3 and J is TRBJ2-4; D might be TRBD1 (6 bases). The J call is doubtful: the DNA matches TRBJ2-7 better. The germline gives CDR1 MNHEY, CDR2 SVGEGT. The CDR3 sequence is 13 residues long. CDR3 in amino acids: CASKQGWTYEQYF. CDR3 nucleotides: TGTGCCAGCAAACAGGGCTGGACCTACGAGCAGTACTTC.

The chain has TRBV20-1 and TRBJ2-3; D remains ambiguous. V was shortened by 5 bases and J by 4 bases, with 10 bases between the two germline ends. Germline loops: CDR1 DFQATT, CDR2 SNEGSKA (reference sequence). The CDR3 is made up of 12 amino acids. CDR3 sequence: CSAPLPSDTQYF. Here the CDR3 DNA reads TGCAGTGCTCCCCTTCCCTCAGATACGCAGTATTTT.

This chain uses TRBV20-1 with TRBJ2-2; 8 bases fit TRBD2. V was pared by 5 bases and J by 5 bases, with 13 bases of the junction left unmatched. The CDR3 is made up of 16 amino acids. Germline values: CDR1 DFQATT, CDR2 SNEGSKA (reference sequence). The CDR3 nucleotides read TGCAGTGCTCGCCGGACCGGGGTAGCGGGAACCGGGGAGCTGTTTTTT. It yields the protein CSARRTGVAGTGELFF.

The CDR3 DNA follows: TGTGCCAGCAGCTCAGACAGGGGATCCCACGAGCAGTACTTC. Residues: CASSSDRGSHEQYF. The chain combines TRBV6-5 with TRBJ2-7, with 8 bases that match TRBD1. Germline trimming cut 6 bases from V and 5 bases from J; bases unmatched to any gene: 9. CDR1 MNHEY and CDR2 SVGAGI come from the germline V gene. The CDR3 extends over 14 amino acids.

This rearrangement joins TRBV6-2 or TRBV6-3 to TRBJ2-7, with 7 bases matching TRBD2. V lost 2 bases, J lost 2 bases, and 6 bases stayed unmatched. This CDR3 has 15 residues. From germline, CDR1 is MNHEY and CDR2 SVGEGT. The CDR3 here is CASSYGPGGTYEQYF. The CDR3 DNA is TGTGCCAGCAGTTACGGCCCCGGGGGGACCTACGAGCAGTACTTC.

V gene TRBV6-1 combines with J gene TRBJ2-5, with 11 nucleotides matching TRBD2. CDR3 length equals 16 residues. CDR1 MNHNS and CDR2 SASEGT come from the germline V gene. After removal of 5 bases from V and 4 bases from J, the junction contained 9 bases not matched to a gene. The CDR3 is CASSRILAGAGETQYF. As DNA, the CDR3 is TGTGCCAGCAGTCGCATACTAGCGGGAGCCGGAGAGACCCAGTACTTC.

This clonotype was counted only a few times. This chain uses TRBV7-3 with TRBJ2-1; D call uncertain. The CDR3 spans 13 residues. Trimming took off 3 bases at V and 8 bases at J, with 11 bases between the two ends. Looked up from germline, CDR1 is SGHTA and CDR2 is FQGTGA. The CDR3 loop is CASSFSSRDEQFF. The CDR3 DNA is TGTGCCAGCAGCTTTTCCTCAAGGGATGAGCAGTTCTTC.

The V call is TRBV6-5, the J call TRBJ1-1; weak D call: TRBD1 (5 bases). Germline CDR1 is MNHEY and CDR2 is SVGAGI. The V end was cut by 0 bases, the J end by 7 bases, with 9 bases between. There are 13 residues in the CDR3. This CDR3 reads CASSYSRDVEAFF. The CDR3 DNA reads TGTGCCAGCAGTTACTCGCGGGACGTTGAAGCTTTCTTT.

The chain uses TRBV9 and TRBJ2-3; 10 positions agree with TRBD2. CDR3 length: 18 residues. The V gene end was trimmed by 1 base and the J gene end by 4 bases; junction bases not matched to a gene: 12. Germline CDR1 SGDLS, CDR2 YYNGEE. The DNA of the CDR3 is TGTGCCAGCAGCGTATCCACCACGAGCGGGAGGGCGGCAGATACGCAGTATTTT. This encodes CASSVSTTSGRAADTQYF. The entire variable domain, with the rest obtained from reference TRBV9 and TRBJ2-3, is as follows: DSGVTQTPKHLITATGQRVTLRCSPRSGDLSVYWYQQSLDQGLQFLIQYYNGEERAKGNILERFSAQQFPDLHSELNLSSLELGDSALYFCASSVSTTSGRAADTQYFGPGTRLTVL.

The rearrangement links TRBV4-3 to TRBJ1-6; no firm D call. The germline V gene encodes CDR1 LGHNA and CDR2 YSLEER. The CDR3 has 16 residues. Trimming shortened V by 1 base and J by 6 bases, and 13 bases separated the two germline ends. DNA for the CDR3: TGCGCCAGCAGCCAAGTTAGCGGGATCGGTAATTCACCCCTCCACTTT. This encodes CASSQVSGIGNSPLHF.

The chain combines TRBV10-3 with TRBJ1-6; D is possibly TRBD1 (6 bases). The CDR3 totals 12 residues. Trimming stripped 11 bases from V and 5 bases from J, with 10 bases between. Germline CDR1 and CDR2: ENHRY and SYGVKD. CDR3 loop: CASRDNNSPLHF. The CDR3 DNA is TGTGCCTCCCGGGACAATAATTCACCCCTCCACTTT.

The rearrangement links TRBV29-1 to TRBJ2-4; 10 nucleotides agree with TRBD2. Germline V gives CDR1 SQVTM, CDR2 ANQGSEA. The CDR3 consists of 17 residues. The junction had 12 bases not matched to a gene; V was cut back by 0 bases and J by 7 bases. The CDR3 DNA is TGCAGCGTTGAAGATCTCTCTAGCGGGAGTATTAGGAACATTCAGTACTTC. It yields the protein CSVEDLSSGSIRNIQYF.